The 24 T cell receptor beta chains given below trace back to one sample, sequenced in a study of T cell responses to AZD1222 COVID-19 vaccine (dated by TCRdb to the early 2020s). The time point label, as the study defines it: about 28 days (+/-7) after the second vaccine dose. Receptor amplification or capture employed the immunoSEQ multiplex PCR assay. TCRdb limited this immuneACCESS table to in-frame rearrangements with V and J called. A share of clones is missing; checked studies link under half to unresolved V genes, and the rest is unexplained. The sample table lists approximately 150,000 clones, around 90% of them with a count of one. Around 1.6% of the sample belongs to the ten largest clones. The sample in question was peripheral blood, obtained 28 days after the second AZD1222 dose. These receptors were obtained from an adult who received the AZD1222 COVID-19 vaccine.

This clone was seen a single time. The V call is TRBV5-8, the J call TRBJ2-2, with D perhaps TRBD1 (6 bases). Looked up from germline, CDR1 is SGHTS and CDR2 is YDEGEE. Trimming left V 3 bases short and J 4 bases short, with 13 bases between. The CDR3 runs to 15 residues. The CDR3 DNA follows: TGTGCCAGCAGCTCCCGACAGGCGGGCACCGGGGAGCTGTTTTTT. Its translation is CASSSRQAGTGELFF.

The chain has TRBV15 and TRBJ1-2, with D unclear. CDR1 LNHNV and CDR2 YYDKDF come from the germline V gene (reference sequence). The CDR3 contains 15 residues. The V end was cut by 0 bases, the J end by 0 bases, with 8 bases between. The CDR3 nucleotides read TGTGCCACCAGCAGAGACCCGAAAGCTAACTATGGCTACACCTTC. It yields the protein CATSRDPKANYGYTF.

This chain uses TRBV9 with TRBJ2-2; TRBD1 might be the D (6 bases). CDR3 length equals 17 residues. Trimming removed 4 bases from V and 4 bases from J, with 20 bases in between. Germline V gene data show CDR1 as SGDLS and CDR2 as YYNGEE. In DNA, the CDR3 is TGTGCCAGCAGCACCCCCCAGGGCCAAGGGGGCACCGGGGAGCTGTTTTTT. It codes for CASSTPQGQGGTGELFF.

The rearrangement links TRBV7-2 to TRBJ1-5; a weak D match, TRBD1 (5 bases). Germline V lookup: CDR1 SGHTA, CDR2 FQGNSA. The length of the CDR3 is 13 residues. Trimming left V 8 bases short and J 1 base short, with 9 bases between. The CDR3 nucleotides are TGTGCCAGCGGCAGGGTAAGCAATCAGCCCCAGCATTTT. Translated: CASGRVSNQPQHF.

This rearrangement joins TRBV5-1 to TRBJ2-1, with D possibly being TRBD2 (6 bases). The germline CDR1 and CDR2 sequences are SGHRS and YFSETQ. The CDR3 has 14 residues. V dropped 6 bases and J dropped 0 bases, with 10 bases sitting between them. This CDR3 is CASTLGGSYNEQFF. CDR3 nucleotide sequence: TGCGCCAGCACTTTGGGGGGCTCCTACAATGAGCAGTTCTTC.

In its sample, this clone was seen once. The CDR3 loop is CASSVQGIDGYTF. The CDR3 DNA reads TGTGCCAGTAGTGTCCAGGGAATCGATGGCTACACCTTC. The J gene is TRBJ1-2, the V gene TRBV19; D might be TRBD1 (5 bases). V was pared by 5 bases and J by 6 bases, with 13 bases between. Germline values: CDR1 LNHDA, CDR2 SQIVND (reference sequence). The CDR3 spans 13 residues.

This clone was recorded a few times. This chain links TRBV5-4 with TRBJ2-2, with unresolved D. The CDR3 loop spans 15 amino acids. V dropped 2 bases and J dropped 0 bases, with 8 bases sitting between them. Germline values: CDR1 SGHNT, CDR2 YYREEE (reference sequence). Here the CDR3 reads CASSFGAPNTGELFF. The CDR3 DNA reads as TGTGCCAGCAGCTTCGGCGCCCCGAACACCGGGGAGCTGTTTTTT.

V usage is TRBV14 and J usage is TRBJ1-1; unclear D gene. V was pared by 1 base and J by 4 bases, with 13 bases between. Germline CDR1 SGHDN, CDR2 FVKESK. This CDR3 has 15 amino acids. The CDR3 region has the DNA TGTGCCAGCAGCCAAGTCTGGAGTGAAAGCACTGAAGCTTTCTTT. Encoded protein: CASSQVWSESTEAFF.

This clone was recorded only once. In DNA, the CDR3 is TGTGCCAGCAGCCAAGACGTCTTTGGGCAGTTCTTC. This encodes CASSQDVFGQFF. The chain joins TRBV14 to TRBJ2-1; D gene uncertain. This CDR3 has 12 amino acids. Germline loops: CDR1 SGHDN, CDR2 FVKESK. Trimming stripped 0 bases from V and 12 bases from J, with 9 bases between.

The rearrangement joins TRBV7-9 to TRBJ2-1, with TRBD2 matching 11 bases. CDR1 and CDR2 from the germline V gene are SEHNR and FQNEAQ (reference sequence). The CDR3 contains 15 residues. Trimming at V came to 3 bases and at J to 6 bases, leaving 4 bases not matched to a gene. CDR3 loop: CASSFSGGASNEQFF. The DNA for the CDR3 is TGTGCCAGCAGCTTTAGCGGGGGGGCCTCCAATGAGCAGTTCTTC.

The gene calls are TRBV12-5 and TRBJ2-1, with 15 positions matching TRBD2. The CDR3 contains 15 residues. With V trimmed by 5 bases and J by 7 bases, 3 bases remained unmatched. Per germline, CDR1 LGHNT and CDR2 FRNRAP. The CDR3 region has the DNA TGTGCTAGTGGTGAGGGGACTAGCGGGGGGAATGAGCAGTTCTTC. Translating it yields CASGEGTSGGNEQFF.

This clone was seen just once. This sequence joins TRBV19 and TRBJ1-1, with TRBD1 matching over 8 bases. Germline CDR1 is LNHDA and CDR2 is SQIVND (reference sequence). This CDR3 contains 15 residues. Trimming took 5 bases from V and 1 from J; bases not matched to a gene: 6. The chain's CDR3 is CASSSPDRENTEAFF. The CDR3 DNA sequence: TGTGCCAGTAGTTCCCCGGACAGGGAGAACACTGAAGCTTTCTTT.

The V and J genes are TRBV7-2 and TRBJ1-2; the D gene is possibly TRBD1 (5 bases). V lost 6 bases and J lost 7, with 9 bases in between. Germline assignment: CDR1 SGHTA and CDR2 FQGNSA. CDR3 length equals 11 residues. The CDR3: CASRTVTGYTF. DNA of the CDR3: TGTGCCAGCAGGACAGTAACTGGCTACACCTTC.

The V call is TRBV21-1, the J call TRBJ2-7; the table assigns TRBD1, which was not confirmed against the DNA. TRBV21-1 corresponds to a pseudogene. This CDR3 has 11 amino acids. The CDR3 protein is CASSHSYEQYV. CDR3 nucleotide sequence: TGTGCCAGCAGCCACTCCTACGAGCAGTACGTC.

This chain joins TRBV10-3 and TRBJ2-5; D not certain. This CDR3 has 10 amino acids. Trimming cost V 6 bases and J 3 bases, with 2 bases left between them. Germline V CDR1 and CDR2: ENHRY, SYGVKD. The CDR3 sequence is CAISKETQYF. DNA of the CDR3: TGTGCCATCAGCAAAGAGACCCAGTACTTC.

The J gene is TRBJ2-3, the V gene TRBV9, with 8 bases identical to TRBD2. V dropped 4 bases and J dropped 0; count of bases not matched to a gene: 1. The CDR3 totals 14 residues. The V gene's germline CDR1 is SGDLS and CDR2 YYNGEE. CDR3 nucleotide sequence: TGTGCCAGCAGCACTAGCGGAAGCACAGATACGCAGTATTTT. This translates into CASSTSGSTDTQYF.

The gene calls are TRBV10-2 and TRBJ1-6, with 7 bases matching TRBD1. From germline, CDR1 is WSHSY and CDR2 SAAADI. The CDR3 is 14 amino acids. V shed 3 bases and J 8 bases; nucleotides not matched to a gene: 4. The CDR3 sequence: CASSDRGIDSPLHF. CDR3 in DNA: TGCGCCAGCAGTGACAGGGGGATTGATTCACCCCTCCACTTT.

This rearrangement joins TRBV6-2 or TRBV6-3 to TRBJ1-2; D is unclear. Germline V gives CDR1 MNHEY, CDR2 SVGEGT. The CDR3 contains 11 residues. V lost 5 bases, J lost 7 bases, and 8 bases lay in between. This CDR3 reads CASSDTSGYTF. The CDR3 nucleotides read TGTGCCAGCAGTGACACCTCTGGCTACACCTTC.

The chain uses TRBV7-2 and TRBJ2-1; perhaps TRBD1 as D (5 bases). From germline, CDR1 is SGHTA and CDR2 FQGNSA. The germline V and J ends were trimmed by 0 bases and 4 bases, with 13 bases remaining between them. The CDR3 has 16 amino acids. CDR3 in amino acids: CASSLAFGRQYNEQFF. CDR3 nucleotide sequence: TGTGCCAGCAGCTTAGCATTCGGACGACAGTACAATGAGCAGTTCTTC.

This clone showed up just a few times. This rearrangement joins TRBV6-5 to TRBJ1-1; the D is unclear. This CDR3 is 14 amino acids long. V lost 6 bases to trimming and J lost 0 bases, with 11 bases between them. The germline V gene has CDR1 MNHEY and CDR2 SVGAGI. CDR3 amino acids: CASRLGVMNTEAFF. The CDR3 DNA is TGTGCCAGCAGGCTTGGGGTCATGAACACTGAAGCTTTCTTT.

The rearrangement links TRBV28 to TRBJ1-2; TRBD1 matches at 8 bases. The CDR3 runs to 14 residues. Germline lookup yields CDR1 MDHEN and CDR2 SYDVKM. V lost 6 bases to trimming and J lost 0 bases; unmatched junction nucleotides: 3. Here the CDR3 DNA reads TGTGCCAGCAGCTCACAGGGGGCTAACTATGGCTACACCTTC. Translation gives CASSSQGANYGYTF.

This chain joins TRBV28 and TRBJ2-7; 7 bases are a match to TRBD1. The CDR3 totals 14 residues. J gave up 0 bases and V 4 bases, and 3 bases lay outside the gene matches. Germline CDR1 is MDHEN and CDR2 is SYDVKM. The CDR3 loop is CASSSRDSSYEQYF. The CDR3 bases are TGTGCCAGCAGTTCTAGGGACAGCTCCTACGAGCAGTACTTC.

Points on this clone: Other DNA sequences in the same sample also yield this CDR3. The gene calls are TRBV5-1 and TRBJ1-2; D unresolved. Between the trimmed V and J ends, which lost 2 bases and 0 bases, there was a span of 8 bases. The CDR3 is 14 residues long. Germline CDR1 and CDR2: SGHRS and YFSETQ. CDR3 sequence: CASSLRGSNYGYTF. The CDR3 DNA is TGCGCCAGCAGCTTACGGGGATCTAACTATGGCTACACCTTC.

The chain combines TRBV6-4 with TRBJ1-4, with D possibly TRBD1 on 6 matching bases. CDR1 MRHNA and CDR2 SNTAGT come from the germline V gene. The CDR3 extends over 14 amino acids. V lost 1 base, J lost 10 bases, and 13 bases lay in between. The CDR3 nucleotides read TGTGCCAGCAGTGACTATCCAGGGGAGGGAAAACTGTTTTTT. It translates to CASSDYPGEGKLFF.